This T cell receptor (beta chain) came from a study of blood T cells in healthy people across ages. Note on this clonotype: No antigen is known for it.

Germline assignment: CDR1 LGHDT and CDR2 YNNKEL (reference sequence). The length of the CDR3 is 16 residues. V lost 0 bases and J lost 3, with 13 bases in between. Study results and limitations: CMV status of donors was unknown, possibly confounding expanded clonotype changes.

A second PCR of about 7 to 12 cycles used a sample-barcoded 5' primer and a J-beta primer mix. In TCRdb, the 5' RACE reads were re-called with MiXCR into one record per CDR3 protein. The data show about 1 million distinct CDR3 sequences, less than 50% seen once. This clonotype was obtained from a woman aged 55-70 years in good health. Sequencing input: blood. The rearrangement joins TRBV3-1 to TRBJ2-3, with D hard to call. The CDR3 DNA reads as TGTGCCAGCAGCCAAGATGGTCTCAGTCCTACAGATACGCAGTATTTT. Translation gives CASSQDGLSPTDTQYF.